This TCR beta chain is drawn from a study of blood T cell repertoires in COVID-19. A few counts support this clone. The repertoire was sequenced with immunoSEQ multiplex PCR; TCRdb's copy has only in-frame clones and lacks some. The repertoire includes around 250,000 clones, approximately 85% of them detected once, and around 2% sits in the top ten. Per germline, CDR1 KGHDR and CDR2 SFDVKD. This CDR3 has 14 amino acids. V shed 7 bases, J shed 10 bases, and the junction held 8 bases outside the gene matches. This clonotype originated in a woman aged 45-60 years who had recovered from COVID-19. The specimen was PBMCs or T cells enriched from blood (not recorded which). V usage is TRBV24-1 and J usage is TRBJ2-1; TRBD1 aligns across 11 bases. CDR3 in amino acids: CATRGQGVPGEQFF. The CDR3 coding sequence is TGTGCCACCAGGGGACAGGGGGTCCCTGGAGAGCAGTTCTTC.